This T cell receptor beta chain was captured by sequencing in a study of T cells after yellow fever vaccination. Across the whole study: Fractions low in cell number were prepared with SMART-Seq v4 Ultra Low Input.

Whole-study findings and limits: Re-detected after boosting: most primary clones, more than 95% of CD4 and roughly 88% of CD8. A small share of clonotypes appeared in both CD4 and CD8 compartments.

The CDR3 extends over 13 amino acids. It was through 5'RACE template switching that TCR cDNA was made, with a universal primer site and UMIs added. TCRdb independently ran MiXCR on the 5' RACE reads; one entry per CDR3 protein. The top ten clones hold over 12% of a sample with 500,000 to 650,000 distinct CDR3 sequences, about 13% of them seen once. About this clonotype: Its target is not known.

The receptor's source is a man aged 25 to 45 who received the YFV17D yellow fever vaccine. This specimen was PBMCs, taken on the day of the yellow fever booster vaccination. The rearrangement uses TRBV21-1 and TRBJ2-5; the listed D gene, TRBD2, was not tested against the DNA. TRBV21-1 constitutes a pseudogene. The CDR3 DNA follows: TGTGCCAGCAGCTGGGCTAGCCGGGAGACCCAGTACTTC. It translates to CASSWASRETQYF.